Ten or more counts support the clone carrying this T cell receptor (beta chain). V was pared by 1 base and J by 7 bases, with 6 bases of the junction left unmatched. CDR3 length: 14 amino acids. Germline V gene lookup returns CDR1 SEHNR and CDR2 FQNEAQ (reference sequence). The data are from a study of patients and donors after allogeneic stem cell transplantation. One entry per CDR3 protein results from TCRdb running MiXCR on the RT-PCR reads. Of about a million distinct CDR3 sequences in the sample, approximately 18% were seen once. Material for sequencing was blood, either unsorted or a sorted T cell fraction (not recorded which). The source is a human donor who was either an allogeneic HSCT recipient or a stem cell or donor lymphocyte infusion donor (not recorded which). It is not recorded whose cells these are; they may come from a transplant donor. The V gene is TRBV7-9, the J gene TRBJ1-2; 7 bases align to TRBD1. CDR3 DNA sequence: TGTGCCAGCAGCTTAGAGGGGGCATTATTTGGCTACACCTTC. This gives the protein CASSLEGALFGYTF.